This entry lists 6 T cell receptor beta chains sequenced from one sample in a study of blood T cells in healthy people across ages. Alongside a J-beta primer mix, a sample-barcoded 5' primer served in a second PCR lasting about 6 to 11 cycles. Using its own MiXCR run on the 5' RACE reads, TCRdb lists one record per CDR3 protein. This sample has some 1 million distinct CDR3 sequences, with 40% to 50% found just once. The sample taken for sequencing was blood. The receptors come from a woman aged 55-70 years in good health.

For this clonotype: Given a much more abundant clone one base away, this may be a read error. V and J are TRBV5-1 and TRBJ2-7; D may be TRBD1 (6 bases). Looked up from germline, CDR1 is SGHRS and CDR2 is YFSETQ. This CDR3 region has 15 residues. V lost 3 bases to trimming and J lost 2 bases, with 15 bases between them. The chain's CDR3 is CASSSAGTITYEQYF. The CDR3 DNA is TGCGCCAGCAGCTCGGCCGGGACAATAACCTACGAGCAGTACTTC.

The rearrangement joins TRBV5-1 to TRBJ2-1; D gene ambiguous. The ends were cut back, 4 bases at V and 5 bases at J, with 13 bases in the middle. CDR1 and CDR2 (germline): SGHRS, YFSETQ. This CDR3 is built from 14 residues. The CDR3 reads CASSSYLNHNEQFF. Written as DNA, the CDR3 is TGCGCCAGCAGCAGTTATTTAAACCACAATGAGCAGTTCTTC.

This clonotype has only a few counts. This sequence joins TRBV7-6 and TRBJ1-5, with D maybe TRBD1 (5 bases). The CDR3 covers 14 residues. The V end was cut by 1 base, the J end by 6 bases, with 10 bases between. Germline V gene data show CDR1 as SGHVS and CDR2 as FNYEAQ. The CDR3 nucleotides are TGTGCCAGCAGCTTAGGGGGGACGGGTCAGCCCCAGCATTTT. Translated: CASSLGGTGQPQHF.

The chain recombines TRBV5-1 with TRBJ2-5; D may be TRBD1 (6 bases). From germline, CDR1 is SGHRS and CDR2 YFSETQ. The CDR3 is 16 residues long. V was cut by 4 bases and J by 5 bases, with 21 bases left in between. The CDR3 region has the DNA TGCGCCAGCAGCCCTCAACCGGGACACATGAGGGAGACCCAGTACTTC. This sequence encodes CASSPQPGHMRETQYF.

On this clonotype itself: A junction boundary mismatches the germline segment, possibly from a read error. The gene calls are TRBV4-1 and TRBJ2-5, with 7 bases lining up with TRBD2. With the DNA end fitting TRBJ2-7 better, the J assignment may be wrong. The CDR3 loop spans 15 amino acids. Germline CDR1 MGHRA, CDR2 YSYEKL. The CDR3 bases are TGCGTCAGCAGCCTAGTACGTGGGGCGGGAGACGAGCAGTACTTC. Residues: CVSSLVRGAGDEQYF.

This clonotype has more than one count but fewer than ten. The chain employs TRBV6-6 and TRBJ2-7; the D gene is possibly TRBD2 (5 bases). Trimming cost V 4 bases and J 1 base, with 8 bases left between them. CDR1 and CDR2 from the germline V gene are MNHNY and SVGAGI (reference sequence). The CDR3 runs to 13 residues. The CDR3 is CASSLWTSYEQYF. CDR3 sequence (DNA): TGTGCCAGCAGTTTGTGGACTTCCTACGAGCAGTACTTC.